Described below is a single T cell receptor (beta chain) sequence and its context. Its antigen is unknown. This sample is drawn from a study of T cell responses to AZD1222 COVID-19 vaccine. Per germline, CDR1 ENHRY and CDR2 SYGVKD. The J segment lost 1 base and the V segment lost 0 bases, leaving 4 bases of the junction unmatched. The CDR3 consists of 17 residues. Whole-study results and caveats: Most donors were white British and more were female, and clonal diversity was possibly underestimated.

Here immunoSEQ multiplex PCR was the method, and the copy in TCRdb shows in-frame clones only, minus some. Seen here are about 100,000 clones, 70% to 90% observed once, and the top ten hold approximately 2.8%. V usage is TRBV10-3 and J usage is TRBJ1-3; 9 nucleotides line up with TRBD1. The sequencing here drew on peripheral blood, taken on day 0 of AZD1222 vaccination. The clonotype originates from an adult in good health. Written as DNA, the CDR3 is TGTGCCATCAGTGAGTCGCTGGACAGGGGATCTGGAAACACCATATATTTT. Protein sequence: CAISESLDRGSGNTIYF.